This T cell receptor (beta chain) was retrieved from a study of cytomegalovirus exposure and HLA in healthy donors. The ends lost 0 bases at V and 0 bases at J; junction bases unmatched: 5. The CDR3 is made up of 18 amino acids. CDR1 SGDLS and CDR2 YYNGEE come from the germline V gene. Overall study results and limits: Some public TCRs appeared in many individuals, while most sequences were rare. A later analysis showed that HLA-associated TCR beta chains had undergone more clonal expansion than equally common others. An apparent linkage of common viral pathogens to several of the most significant clusters emerged in a later analysis. In a later analysis, TCR beta V- and J-gene trimming showed a link to a missense DCLRE1C variant.

Primers included in the PCR were 60 Vbeta and 13 Jbeta primers. Produced via immunoSEQ multiplex PCR; TCRdb's table is partial and in-frame only. Here the sample spans about 190,000 clones, roughly 80% being singletons. Turning to this clone: As yet, its antigen is unknown.

This chain joins TRBV9 and TRBJ2-3, with 12 bases matching TRBD2. This TCR was sampled from a man in his forties in good health and CMV-seropositive. The sample taken for sequencing was PBMCs. The CDR3 region has the DNA TGTGCCAGCAGCGTAGGGCTAGCGGGGGGGACGAGCACAGATACGCAGTATTTT. The encoded protein is CASSVGLAGGTSTDTQYF.